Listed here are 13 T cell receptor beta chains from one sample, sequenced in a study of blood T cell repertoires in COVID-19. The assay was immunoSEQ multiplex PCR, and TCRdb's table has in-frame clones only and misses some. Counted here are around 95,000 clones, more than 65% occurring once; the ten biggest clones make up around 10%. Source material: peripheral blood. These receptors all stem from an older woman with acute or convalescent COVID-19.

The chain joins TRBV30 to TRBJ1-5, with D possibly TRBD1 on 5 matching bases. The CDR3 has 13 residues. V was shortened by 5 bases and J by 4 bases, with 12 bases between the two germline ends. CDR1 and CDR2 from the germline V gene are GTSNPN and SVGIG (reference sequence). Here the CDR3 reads CAWGGSGNQPQHF. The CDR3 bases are TGTGCCTGGGGGGGTTCAGGGAATCAGCCCCAGCATTTT.

This chain's CDR3 is CASSSETSNTGELFF. CDR3 in DNA: TGTGCCAGCAGCTCAGAGACTTCGAACACCGGGGAGCTGTTTTTT. This chain links TRBV11-3 with TRBJ2-2, with unresolved D. Per germline, CDR1 SGHNT and CDR2 YENEEA. Trimming removed 4 bases at V and 0 bases at J, with 9 bases between. This CDR3 region has 15 residues.

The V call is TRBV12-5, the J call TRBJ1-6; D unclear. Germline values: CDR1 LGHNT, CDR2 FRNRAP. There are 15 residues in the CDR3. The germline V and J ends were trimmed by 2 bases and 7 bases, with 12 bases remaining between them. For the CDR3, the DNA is TGTGCTAGTGGTTTGCTGGATAGCCCCAATTCACCCCTCCACTTT. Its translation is CASGLLDSPNSPLHF.

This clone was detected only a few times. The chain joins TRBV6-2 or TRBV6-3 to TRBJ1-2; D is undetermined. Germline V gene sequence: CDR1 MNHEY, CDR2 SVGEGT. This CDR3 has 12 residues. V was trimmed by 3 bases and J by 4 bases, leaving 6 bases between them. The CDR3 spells CASSYISYGYTF. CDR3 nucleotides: TGTGCCAGCAGTTATATCAGCTATGGCTACACCTTC.

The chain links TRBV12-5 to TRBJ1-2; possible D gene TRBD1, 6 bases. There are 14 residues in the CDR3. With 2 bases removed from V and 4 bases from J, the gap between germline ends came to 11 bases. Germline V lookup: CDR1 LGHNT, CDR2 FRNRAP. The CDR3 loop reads CASGLSRQVYGYTF. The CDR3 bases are TGTGCTAGTGGTTTGAGCCGACAGGTCTATGGCTACACCTTC.

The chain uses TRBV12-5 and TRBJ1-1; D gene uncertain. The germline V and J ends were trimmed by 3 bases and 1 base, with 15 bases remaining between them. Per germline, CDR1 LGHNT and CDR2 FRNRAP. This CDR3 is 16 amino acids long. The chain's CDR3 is CASGFFSGLTNTEAFF. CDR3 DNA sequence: TGTGCTAGTGGTTTCTTTTCCGGACTCACGAACACTGAAGCTTTCTTT.

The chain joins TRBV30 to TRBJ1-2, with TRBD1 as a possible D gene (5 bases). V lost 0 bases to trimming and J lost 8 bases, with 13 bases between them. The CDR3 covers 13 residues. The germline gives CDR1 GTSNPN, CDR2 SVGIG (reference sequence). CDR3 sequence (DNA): TGTGCCTGGAGTGTGGGGGGACCACCGGGCTACACCTTC. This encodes CAWSVGGPPGYTF.

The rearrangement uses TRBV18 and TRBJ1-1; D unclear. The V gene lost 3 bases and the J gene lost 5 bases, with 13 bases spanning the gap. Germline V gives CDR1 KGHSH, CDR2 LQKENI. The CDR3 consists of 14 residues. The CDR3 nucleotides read TGTGCCAGCTCACCCGACCCGGGAGGGACTGAAGCTTTCTTT. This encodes CASSPDPGGTEAFF. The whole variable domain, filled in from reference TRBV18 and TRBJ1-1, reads NAGVMQNPRHLVRRRGQEARLRCSPMKGHSHVYWYRQLPEEGLKFMVYLQKENIIDESGMPKERFSAEFPKEGPSILRIQQVVRGDSAAYFCASSPDPGGTEAFFGQGTRLTVV.

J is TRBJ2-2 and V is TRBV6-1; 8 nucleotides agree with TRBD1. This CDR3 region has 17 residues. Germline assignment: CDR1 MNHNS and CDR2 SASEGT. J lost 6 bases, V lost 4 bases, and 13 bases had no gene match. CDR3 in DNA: TGTGCCAGCAGTGGACGAGACAGGGGCCTTCAGGCCGGGGAGCTGTTTTTT. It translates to CASSGRDRGLQAGELFF.

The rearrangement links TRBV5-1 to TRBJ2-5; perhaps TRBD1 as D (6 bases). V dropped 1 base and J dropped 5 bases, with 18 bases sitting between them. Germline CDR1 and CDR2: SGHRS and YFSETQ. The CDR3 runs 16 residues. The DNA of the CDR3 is TGCGCCAGCAGCTTGCAGGGGATGGTAGAGATTGAGACCCAGTACTTC. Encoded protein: CASSLQGMVEIETQYF.

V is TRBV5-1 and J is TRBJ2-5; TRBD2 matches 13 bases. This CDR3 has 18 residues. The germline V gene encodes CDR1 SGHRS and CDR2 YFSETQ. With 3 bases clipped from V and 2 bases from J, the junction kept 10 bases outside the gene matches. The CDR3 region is CASSSGLAGEPSQETQYF. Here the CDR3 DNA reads TGCGCCAGCAGCTCCGGACTAGCGGGGGAGCCTTCACAAGAGACCCAGTACTTC.

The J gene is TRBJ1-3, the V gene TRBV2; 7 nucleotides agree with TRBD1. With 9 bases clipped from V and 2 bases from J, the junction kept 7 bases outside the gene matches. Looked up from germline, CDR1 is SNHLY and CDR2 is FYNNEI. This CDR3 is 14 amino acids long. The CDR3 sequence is CASVSGTAGNTIYF. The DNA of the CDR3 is TGTGCCAGTGTATCCGGGACAGCTGGAAACACCATATATTTT.

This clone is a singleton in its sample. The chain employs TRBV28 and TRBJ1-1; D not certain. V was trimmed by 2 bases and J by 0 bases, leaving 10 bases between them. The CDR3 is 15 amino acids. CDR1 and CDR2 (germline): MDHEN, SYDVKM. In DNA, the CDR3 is TGTGCCAGCAGTTTAGGGCAGGCAATGAACACTGAAGCTTTCTTT. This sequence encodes CASSLGQAMNTEAFF.